The T cell receptor beta chain under discussion was sequenced for a study of long-term antiretroviral therapy in people with HIV. Study-level points and caveats: Spans of CDR3 length were tighter for HIV repertoires than for controls. Clonal populations expanded prior to ART predominated within the repertoire at all time points.

This clone came up once. Its antigen is undetermined. Survey-level immunoSEQ v3.0 assays were run. Only in-frame clones appear in the TCRdb table, and some are missing; sequencing was by immunoSEQ multiplex PCR. This table holds more than 20,000 clones, approximately 82% found once. People in the study who had HIV all got their treatment in the United States. Cryopreserved PBMC numbered roughly 0.85-10 million per sample before DNA extraction. The sample in question was unsorted PBMCs, obtained 0.5 years after starting antiretroviral therapy. The source of this sequence is a man in his late teens or twenties with HIV.

Here the CDR3 reads CASSPGSGNTGELFF. The CDR3 DNA is TGTGCCAGCAGCCCAGGTAGCGGGAACACCGGGGAGCTGTTTTTT. The gene calls are TRBV7-7 and TRBJ2-2; D perhaps matches TRBD2 (6 bases). The V gene's germline CDR1 is SSHAT and CDR2 FNYEAQ (reference sequence). This CDR3 has 15 residues. Trimming took 5 bases from V and 1 from J, leaving 11 bases between them.